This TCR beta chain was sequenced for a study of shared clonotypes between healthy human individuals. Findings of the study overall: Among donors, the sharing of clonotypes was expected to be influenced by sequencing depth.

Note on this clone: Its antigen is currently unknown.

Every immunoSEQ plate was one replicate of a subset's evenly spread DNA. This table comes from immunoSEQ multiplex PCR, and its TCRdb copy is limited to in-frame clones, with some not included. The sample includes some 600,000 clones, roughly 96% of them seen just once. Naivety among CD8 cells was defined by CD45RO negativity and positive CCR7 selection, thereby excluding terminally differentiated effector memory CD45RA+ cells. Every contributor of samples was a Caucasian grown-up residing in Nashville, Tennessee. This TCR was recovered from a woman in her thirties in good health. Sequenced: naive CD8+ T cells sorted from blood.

The CDR3 sequence is CASTLGDEQETQYF. CDR3 bases: TGTGCCAGCACCCTCGGAGATGAACAAGAGACCCAGTACTTC. The chain has TRBV28 and TRBJ2-5, with no clear D. The length of the CDR3 is 14 residues. V gave up 7 bases and J gave up 2 bases, with 14 bases separating them. The germline gives CDR1 MDHEN, CDR2 SYDVKM.